The table lists the clone carrying this T cell receptor (beta chain) with a few counts. The antigen remains unidentified. The ends were cut back, 3 bases at V and 2 bases at J, with 9 bases in the middle. The CDR3 spans 14 residues. The germline V gene has CDR1 SGDLS and CDR2 YYNGEE. Sorted populations all exceeded 95% purity. This record comes from a study of beta chain features in type 1 diabetes. Study-level information: Patient and healthy donor groups were alike in age, gender and cell yields.

As every portion of the isolated RNA was reverse transcribed, the sequencing read expressed TCRB transcripts. The method was immunoSEQ multiplex PCR; TCRdb's version includes in-frame clones alone and lacks a portion of them. The sample shows 300,000 to 400,000 clones, over 9% of them seen only once. Study-level results: Diminished insertions and augmented deletions at VDJ junctions characterized type 1 diabetes patients. Shorter TCRB CDR3s, moderately but significantly so, marked every one of the four CD4+ subsets in Type 1 diabetes patients. PCR might favor shorter templates, equally in patients and controls.

This sequence originates from a man younger than 45 with type 1 diabetes. The sequencing input was central memory CD4+ T cells from blood. The gene calls are TRBV9 and TRBJ2-1; D gene ambiguous. The CDR3 DNA reads as TGTGCCAGCAGCGCTCTAACGACCTACAATGAGCAGTTCTTC. Protein sequence: CASSALTTYNEQFF.